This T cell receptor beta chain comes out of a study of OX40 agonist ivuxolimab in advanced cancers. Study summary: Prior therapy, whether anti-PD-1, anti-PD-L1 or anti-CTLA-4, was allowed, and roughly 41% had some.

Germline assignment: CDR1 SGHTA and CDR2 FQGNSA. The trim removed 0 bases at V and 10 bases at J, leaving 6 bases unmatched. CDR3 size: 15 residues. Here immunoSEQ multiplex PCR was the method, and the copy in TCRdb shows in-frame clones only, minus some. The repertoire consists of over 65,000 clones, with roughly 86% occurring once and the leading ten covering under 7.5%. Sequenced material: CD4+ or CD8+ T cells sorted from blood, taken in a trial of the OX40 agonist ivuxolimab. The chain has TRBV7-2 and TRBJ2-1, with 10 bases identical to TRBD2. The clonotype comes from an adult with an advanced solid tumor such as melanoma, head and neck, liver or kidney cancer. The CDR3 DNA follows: TGTGCCAGCAGCTTAGCTCTAGCGGGAGAGCGGGAGCAGTTCTTC. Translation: CASSLALAGEREQFF.